Below are 13 T cell receptor beta chains sequenced from a single sample in a study of T cell repertoires in ileal Crohn's disease. Method: immunoSEQ multiplex PCR; TCRdb's copy keeps in-frame clones and lacks some. The sample gives about 11,000 clones, roughly 84% of which show up once; 9.5% is in the top ten. Time point defined: inflamed ileum from the surgical specimen. The sequenced sample consisted of ileal tissue. The receptors were sampled from an adult with Crohn's disease.

This clone was counted once. The chain couples TRBV2 to TRBJ2-7; D is uncertain. CDR3 length: 13 amino acids. The V end lost 2 bases, the J end lost 2 bases, and 7 bases lay between the germline ends. Per the germline V gene, CDR1 is SNHLY and CDR2 is FYNNEI. Here the CDR3 DNA reads TGTGCCAGCAGTGAACAGATTACCTACGAGCAGTACTTC. Its translation is CASSEQITYEQYF.

The gene calls are TRBV10-3 and TRBJ2-1; TRBD1 agrees at 9 bases. Losses at the gene ends were 9 bases for V and 11 bases for J; bases not matched to a gene: 14. Germline lookup yields CDR1 ENHRY and CDR2 SYGVKD. The CDR3 length is 14 residues. Written as DNA, the CDR3 is TGTGCCATTAGTAACTACAGGGGGCTCACTAAGCAGTTCTTC. Amino acids: CAISNYRGLTKQFF.

This clone was found once. The chain employs TRBV11-2 and TRBJ2-7; TRBD2 matches at 8 bases. CDR1 is SGHAT and CDR2 is FQNNGV in the germline V gene. Unmatched junction bases numbered 3, after V lost 3 bases and J lost 2 bases. The CDR3 runs to 14 residues. CDR3 coding DNA: TGTGCCAGCAGCTTTTTTAGCGGGGCCTACGAGCAGTACGTC. Encoded protein: CASSFFSGAYEQYV.

The rearrangement joins TRBV5-1 to TRBJ2-1, with TRBD2 matching over 10 bases. J lost 4 bases, V lost 4 bases, and 11 bases had no gene match. CDR1 is SGHRS, CDR2 YFSETQ, per germline. The CDR3 runs 17 residues. CDR3 loop: CASSPTLAGVSYNEQFF. The DNA of the CDR3 is TGCGCCAGCAGCCCGACCCTAGCGGGAGTTAGTTACAATGAGCAGTTCTTC.

This rearrangement joins TRBV23-1 to TRBJ2-7; D assignment may be TRBD1 or TRBD2 (5 bases each). TRBV23-1 is recorded as an ORF, its role being uncertain. The CDR3 covers 15 residues. Deletions cut 4 bases from V and 3 bases from J, with 16 bases between. The DNA for the CDR3 is TGCGCCAGCAGTCCCACGGAGAGGGGCTGCTACGAGCAGTACGTC. Protein sequence: CASSPTERGCYEQYV.

The chain couples TRBV6-5 to TRBJ1-1; the D is unclear. V dropped 3 bases and J dropped 1 base, with 9 bases sitting between them. CDR3 size: 14 residues. The germline gives CDR1 MNHEY, CDR2 SVGAGI. CDR3 sequence: CASSYSRGNTEAFF. The CDR3 coding sequence is TGTGCCAGCAGTTATAGTCGCGGGAACACTGAAGCTTTCTTT.

For this clone: A read error may produce the germline difference seen at one junction end. V usage is TRBV30 and J usage is TRBJ2-1, with D perhaps matching TRBD2 (5 bases). Per germline, CDR1 GTSNPN and CDR2 SVGIG (reference sequence). The length of the CDR3 is 16 residues. CDR3 in amino acids: CAWSPRWTSSFNEQFF. The CDR3 DNA reads TGTGCCTGGAGTCCAAGATGGACTTCTTCCTTCAATGAGCAGTTCTTC. Full variable domain (outside the CDR3, taken from reference TRBV30 and TRBJ2-1): SQTIHQWPATLVQPVGSPLSLECTVEGTSNPNLYWYRQAAGRGLQLLFYSVGIGQISSEVPQNLSASRPQDRQFILSSKKLLLSDSGFYLCAWSPRWTSSFNEQFFGPGTRLTVL.

The chain uses TRBV10-2 and TRBJ2-7; 9 nucleotides agree with TRBD2. Looked up from germline, CDR1 is WSHSY and CDR2 is SAAADI. The CDR3 is made up of 17 amino acids. V shed 3 bases, J shed 1 base, and the junction held 10 bases outside the gene matches. The CDR3 protein is CASSDPTGTSRSYEQYF. The DNA of the CDR3 is TGCGCCAGCAGTGACCCTACCGGGACTAGCAGATCCTACGAGCAGTACTTC.

The gene calls are TRBV19 and TRBJ2-3, with D possibly being TRBD2 (5 bases). The CDR3 length is 14 residues. Trimming took 3 bases from V and 1 from J, leaving 8 bases between them. Germline V CDR1 and CDR2: LNHDA, SQIVND (reference sequence). DNA of the CDR3: TGTGCCAGTAGTATTGGACTTGGCACAGATACGCAGTATTTT. Translation: CASSIGLGTDTQYF.

This clone was detected once. This chain links TRBV5-4 with TRBJ2-1; 7 nucleotides agree with TRBD1. The germline V gene has CDR1 SGHNT and CDR2 YYREEE (reference sequence). The V gene end was trimmed by 6 bases and the J gene end by 9 bases; junction bases not matched to a gene: 6. CDR3 length: 12 amino acids. CDR3 bases: TGTGCCAGCACGAAACAGGGGCGTGAGCAGTTCTTC. This gives the protein CASTKQGREQFF.

This clone was seen only once. V and J are TRBV14 and TRBJ2-5, with 10 bases identical to TRBD2. The V and J ends lost 1 base and 7 bases, in that order; junction bases with no gene match: 6. CDR1 SGHDN and CDR2 FVKESK come from the germline V gene. This CDR3 is built from 15 residues. This CDR3 reads CASSQGTSGPGTQYF. The CDR3 region has the DNA TGTGCCAGCAGCCAAGGGACTAGCGGTCCTGGGACCCAGTACTTC.

This chain links TRBV19 with TRBJ1-1, with TRBD1 matching over 7 bases. The germline V gene encodes CDR1 LNHDA and CDR2 SQIVND (reference sequence). The CDR3 is 17 amino acids. Losses at the gene ends were 7 bases for V and 1 base for J; bases not matched to a gene: 15. CDR3 amino acids: CASNMGQRAVKNTEAFF. The CDR3 DNA reads as TGTGCCAGTAACATGGGACAGCGAGCCGTCAAGAACACTGAAGCTTTCTTT.

This clone has more than one count but fewer than ten. CDR3 sequence reads: CAWRAWASNYGYTF. The CDR3 bases are TGTGCCTGGAGGGCCTGGGCGTCCAACTATGGCTACACCTTC. This chain connects TRBV30 to TRBJ1-2, with D unresolved. This CDR3 has 14 residues. V shed 3 bases and J shed 2 bases, with 13 bases lying between them. From germline, CDR1 is GTSNPN and CDR2 SVGIG (reference sequence). The full variable domain, with the rest looked up from reference TRBV30 and TRBJ1-2, is SQTIHQWPATLVQPVGSPLSLECTVEGTSNPNLYWYRQAAGRGLQLLFYSVGIGQISSEVPQNLSASRPQDRQFILSSKKLLLSDSGFYLCAWRAWASNYGYTFGSGTRLTVV.